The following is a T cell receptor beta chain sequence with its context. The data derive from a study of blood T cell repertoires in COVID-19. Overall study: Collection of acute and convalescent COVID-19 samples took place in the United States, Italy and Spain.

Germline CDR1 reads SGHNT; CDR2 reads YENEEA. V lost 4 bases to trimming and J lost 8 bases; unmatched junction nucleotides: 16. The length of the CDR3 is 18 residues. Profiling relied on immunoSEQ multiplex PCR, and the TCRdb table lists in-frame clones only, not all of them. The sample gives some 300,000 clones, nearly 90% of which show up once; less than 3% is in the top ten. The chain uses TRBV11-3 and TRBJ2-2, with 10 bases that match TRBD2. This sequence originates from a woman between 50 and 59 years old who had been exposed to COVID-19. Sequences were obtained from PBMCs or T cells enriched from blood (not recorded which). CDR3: CASSYRLARSGGPGELFF. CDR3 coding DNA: TGTGCCAGCAGCTATCGCTTAGCGCGTAGCGGGGGGCCAGGGGAGCTGTTTTTT.